These T cell receptor beta chains were read from a single sample in a study of graft-versus-host responses after intestinal transplantation. TCRdb's table, derived via immunoSEQ multiplex PCR, lists solely in-frame clones and lacks some. The data contain fewer than 30,000 clones, approximately 93% of them seen just once; the ten biggest clones take up less than 0.75%. Source: PBMCs, taken 66 days after intestinal transplant. These receptor sequences come from a human patient who received an intestinal transplant, so some T cells may come from the graft donor. Both conserved end residues are part of each CDR3. The D gene is left open where the match is weak. Clone size is shown for a subset of rows, as once, few, many or a class of expanded clone.

cdr3_length	v_call	j_call	clone_size	d_call	cdr3_aa	cdr3_nt
14	TRBV7-6	TRBJ2-2	NA	NA	CASSLVRSTGELFF	TGTGCCAGCAGCTTAGTGAGATCCACCGGGGAGCTGTTTTTT
17	TRBV5-4	TRBJ2-5	NA	TRBD2	CASSFLGRGGSRETQYF	TGTGCCAGCAGCTTTCTTGGGCGGGGGGGTTCTCGGGAGACCCAGTACTTC
15	TRBV7-8	TRBJ2-5	NA	TRBD2	CASSWGVAGYETQYF	TGTGCCAGCAGCTGGGGGGTAGCGGGATATGAGACCCAGTACTTC
16	TRBV7-9	TRBJ1-2	NA	NA	CASSIGQPLSTYGYTF	TGTGCCAGCAGCATCGGACAGCCGCTTTCCACTTATGGCTACACCTTC
13	TRBV7-9	TRBJ1-4	once	NA	CASSRGESEKLFF	TGTGCCAGCTCTCGGGGGGAGAGTGAAAAACTGTTTTTT
13	TRBV10-1	TRBJ2-7	NA	TRBD2	CASSAGGVSEQYF	TGCGCCAGCAGTGCGGGAGGGGTAAGCGAGCAGTACTTC
16	TRBV13	TRBJ2-3	NA	TRBD2	CASSHPSGGGGDTQYF	TGTGCCAGCAGCCACCCATCGGGGGGGGGAGGGGATACGCAGTATTTT
14	TRBV5-6	TRBJ2-3	NA	TRBD2	CASSLAGRLNTQYF	TGTGCCAGCAGCTTGGCCGGGAGGTTGAATACGCAGTATTTT
15	TRBV2	TRBJ1-1	NA	NA	CASSDYGRSNTEAFF	TGTGCCAGCAGTGATTATGGACGGTCAAACACTGAAGCTTTCTTT
15	TRBV4-2	TRBJ1-2	NA	NA	CASSQEFVGGYGYTF	TGTGCCAGCAGCCAAGAGTTTGTAGGGGGCTATGGCTACACCTTC
17	TRBV28	TRBJ2-1	NA	NA	CASSAAFLKSSYNEQFF	TGTGCCAGCAGTGCCGCCTTCCTAAAAAGCTCCTACAATGAGCAGTTCTTC
16	TRBV28	TRBJ2-7	NA	TRBD2	CASSSSSGGGRAGQYF	TGTGCCAGCAGTTCCTCTTCAGGTGGCGGGAGGGCCGGGCAGTACTTC
16	TRBV7-9	TRBJ2-5	NA	TRBD2	CASSTRLGGSRETQYF	TGTGCCAGCAGTACTAGGTTGGGCGGGAGTCGAGAGACCCAGTACTTC
17	TRBV29-1	TRBJ1-2	NA	NA	CSAPLVDRTFEVYGYTF	TGCAGCGCTCCCCTCGTAGACAGGACCTTTGAAGTCTATGGCTACACCTTC
14	TRBV6-5	TRBJ2-7	NA	NA	CASRNRDIPYEQYF	TGTGCCAGCAGGAACCGGGACATACCGTACGAGCAGTACTTC
15	TRBV5-4	TRBJ1-2	once	TRBD1	CASSLAQGADYGYTF	TGTGCCAGCAGCTTGGCCCAGGGGGCTGACTATGGCTACACCTTC
15	TRBV7-9	TRBJ2-2	NA	NA	CASSLVIANTGELFF	TGTGCCAGCAGCTTAGTCATCGCGAACACCGGGGAGCTGTTTTTT
14	TRBV27	TRBJ1-2	NA	NA	CASSPGNRNYGYTF	TGTGCCAGCAGTCCAGGGAATCGTAACTATGGCTACACCTTC
14	TRBV19	TRBJ1-3	NA	NA	CATDWGGTGNTIYF	TGTGCCACCGACTGGGGCGGGACTGGAAACACCATATATTTT
14	TRBV29-1	TRBJ2-1	NA	NA	CSVEGGVVLGEQFF	TGCAGCGTTGAAGGGGGGGTGGTATTGGGTGAGCAGTTCTTC